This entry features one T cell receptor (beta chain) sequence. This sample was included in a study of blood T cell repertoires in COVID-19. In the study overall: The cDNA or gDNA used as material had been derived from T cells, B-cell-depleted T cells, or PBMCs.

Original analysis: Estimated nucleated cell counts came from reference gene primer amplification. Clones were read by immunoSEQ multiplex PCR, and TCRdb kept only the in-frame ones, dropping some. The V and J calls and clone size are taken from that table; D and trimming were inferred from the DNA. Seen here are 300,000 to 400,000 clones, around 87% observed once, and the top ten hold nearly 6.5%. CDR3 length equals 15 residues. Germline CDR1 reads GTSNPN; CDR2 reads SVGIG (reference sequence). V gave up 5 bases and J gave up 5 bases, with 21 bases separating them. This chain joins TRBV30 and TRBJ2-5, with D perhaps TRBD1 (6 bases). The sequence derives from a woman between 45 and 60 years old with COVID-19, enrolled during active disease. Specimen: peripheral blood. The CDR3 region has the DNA TGTGCCTGGGTTACCCACCACACAAGGGGGGAGACCCAGTACTTC. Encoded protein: CAWVTHHTRGETQYF.